These 5 T cell receptor beta chains originate from one sample sequenced in a study of blood T cell repertoires in COVID-19. Profiled with immunoSEQ multiplex PCR; TCRdb holds only in-frame clones, not every one. Counted here are a few hundred thousand clones, 85% to 90% occurring once; the ten biggest clones make up 1.2%. Sequences were obtained from PBMCs or T cells enriched from blood (not recorded which). The receptor source for this set is a man younger than 45 who had recovered from COVID-19.

The chain is built from TRBV12-5 and TRBJ2-2; 16 bases map to TRBD2. The CDR3 has 21 residues. Germline V gene data show CDR1 as LGHNT and CDR2 as FRNRAP. V was pared by 2 bases and J by 5 bases, with 14 bases of the junction left unmatched. The CDR3 sequence: CASGLWVPGLAGGPRTGELFF. In nucleotides, the CDR3 is TGTGCTAGTGGTTTGTGGGTTCCGGGACTAGCGGGAGGGCCACGAACCGGGGAGCTGTTTTTT. The full variable domain, rest sourced from reference TRBV12-5 and TRBJ2-2, is DARVTQTPRHKVTEMGQEVTMRCQPILGHNTVFWYRQTMMQGLELLAYFRNRAPLDDSGMPKDRFSAEMPDATLATLKIQPSEPRDSAVYFCASGLWVPGLAGGPRTGELFFGEGSRLTVL.

This clone was recorded a few times. The chain employs TRBV24-1 and TRBJ2-2; D is ambiguous. The CDR3 length is 12 residues. CDR1 KGHDR and CDR2 SFDVKD come from the germline V gene. V lost 2 bases and J lost 7, with 4 bases in between. The CDR3 region is CATSDSRGELFF. The CDR3, as DNA: TGTGCCACCAGTGATTCCCGCGGGGAGCTGTTTTTT.

V is TRBV19 and J is TRBJ1-5, with TRBD1 as a possible D gene (6 bases). In germline, CDR1 is LNHDA, CDR2 SQIVND (reference sequence). Trimming shortened V by 3 bases and J by 3 bases, and 12 bases separated the two germline ends. The CDR3 loop spans 15 amino acids. The CDR3 is CASSINGGSNQPQHF. Here the CDR3 DNA reads TGTGCCAGTAGTATTAATGGGGGCTCCAATCAGCCCCAGCATTTT.

The chain is built from TRBV7-9 and TRBJ1-2; 7 bases are shared with TRBD1. This CDR3 has 15 amino acids. Germline V CDR1 and CDR2: SEHNR, FQNEAQ (reference sequence). J gave up 8 bases and V 4 bases, and 13 bases lay outside the gene matches. The CDR3 region has the DNA TGTGCCAGCAGCTCGCGACAGGGTGGGCCTGGGGGCTACACCTTC. As protein: CASSSRQGGPGGYTF.

This rearrangement joins TRBV6-2 or TRBV6-3 to TRBJ2-2; 16 bases match TRBD2. Trimming at V came to 6 bases and at J to 0 bases, leaving 10 bases not matched to a gene. CDR3 size: 20 residues. Germline loops: CDR1 MNHEY, CDR2 SVGEGT. The CDR3 DNA follows: TGTGCCAGCAGCCCTCCGGGGACTAGCGGGGGGGGCGCGAACACCGGGGAGCTGTTTTTT. Its protein is CASSPPGTSGGGANTGELFF.